A single sample gave rise to the 18 T cell receptor beta chains below, sequenced in a study of long-term antiretroviral therapy in people with HIV. Investigators performed immunoSEQ version v3.0 at survey level. The table came from immunoSEQ multiplex PCR; TCRdb's copy has only in-frame clones and leaves some out. Altogether over 35,000 clones are present, about 94% being singletons, with the ten largest covering 2% to 2.5%. Sequenced material: unsorted PBMCs, taken about 9 years after starting antiretroviral therapy. The receptors originated from a man between 25 and 39 years old with HIV.

The rearrangement uses TRBV5-5 and TRBJ1-6; maybe TRBD1 (5 bases). Trimming took 4 bases from V and 0 from J, leaving 20 bases between them. The germline V gene has CDR1 SGHKS and CDR2 YYEKEE (reference sequence). The CDR3 has 19 amino acids. The CDR3 is CASSPRDPSKSSYNSPLHF. CDR3 coding DNA: TGTGCCAGCAGCCCTCGGGACCCCTCGAAGAGCTCCTATAATTCACCCCTCCACTTT.

The chain combines TRBV13 with TRBJ2-2, with a possible D match to TRBD1 (5 bases). This CDR3 contains 15 residues. Germline V CDR1 and CDR2: PRHDT, FYEKMQ (reference sequence). Trimming cost V 5 bases and J 4 bases, with 14 bases left between them. As DNA, the CDR3 is TGTGCCAGCAGCCTCCAAGGGGCGATCACCGGGGAGCTGTTTTTT. It specifies CASSLQGAITGELFF.

The chain joins TRBV11-2 to TRBJ1-1; TRBD1 might be the D (5 bases). The germline V gene encodes CDR1 SGHAT and CDR2 FQNNGV. CDR3 size: 16 residues. The ends were cut back, 5 bases at V and 3 bases at J, with 19 bases in the middle. Here the CDR3 reads CASSPGGWVGDTEAFF. CDR3 DNA sequence: TGTGCCAGCAGCCCCGGGGGGTGGGTGGGGGACACTGAAGCTTTCTTT.

J is TRBJ1-2 and V is TRBV4-1, with 8 bases identical to TRBD1. Germline assignment: CDR1 MGHRA and CDR2 YSYEKL. The CDR3 totals 16 residues. V shed 0 bases, J shed 4 bases, and the junction held 7 bases outside the gene matches. As DNA, the CDR3 is TGCGCCAGCAGCCAAGATGAGAGACAGGGGCTCTATGGCTACACCTTC. It encodes CASSQDERQGLYGYTF.

This clone was picked up one time. The chain combines TRBV5-4 with TRBJ2-2; TRBD2 aligns across 7 bases. V gave up 3 bases and J gave up 4 bases; unmatched junction bases: 3. The length of the CDR3 is 14 residues. Per the germline V gene, CDR1 is SGHNT and CDR2 is YYREEE (reference sequence). This CDR3 reads CASSYPGGTGELFF. The CDR3 DNA reads as TGTGCCAGCAGCTACCCGGGGGGCACCGGGGAGCTGTTTTTT.

This sequence joins TRBV7-8 and TRBJ1-6; no reliable D call. Germline loops: CDR1 SGHVS, CDR2 FQNEAQ. Trimming left V 5 bases short and J 7 bases short, with 18 bases between. The length of the CDR3 is 16 residues. Here the CDR3 DNA reads TGTGCCAGCAGCCCGTATAGAAGAACAGAGAATTCACCCCTCCACTTT. Protein: CASSPYRRTENSPLHF.

The chain uses TRBV7-3 and TRBJ2-5; TRBD2 matches 8 bases. Germline values: CDR1 SGHTA, CDR2 FQGTGA. The CDR3 runs 15 residues. The junction had 9 bases not matched to a gene; V was cut back by 2 bases and J by 7 bases. DNA for the CDR3: TGTGCCAGCAGCTTACAGTCGGGACTAGTCGCGACCCAGTACTTC. Its protein product is CASSLQSGLVATQYF.

The rearrangement joins TRBV11-2 to TRBJ2-5; 9 bases are shared with TRBD2. Per the germline V gene, CDR1 is SGHAT and CDR2 is FQNNGV. V was clipped by 1 base and J by 7 bases; unmatched bases: 10. The CDR3 is made up of 16 amino acids. The CDR3 loop reads CASSLVGGGGARTQYF. The CDR3 nucleotides read TGTGCCAGCAGCTTAGTCGGGGGCGGGGGGGCGCGGACCCAGTACTTC.

This sequence joins TRBV6-4 and TRBJ2-3; the D gene could be TRBD1 or TRBD2 (6 bases each). From germline, CDR1 is MRHNA and CDR2 SNTAGT. Trimming took off 0 bases at V and 0 bases at J, with 7 bases between the two ends. This CDR3 is built from 15 residues. CDR3 in amino acids: CASSDSGGSTDTQYF. The CDR3 DNA reads as TGTGCCAGCAGTGACTCAGGGGGGAGCACAGATACGCAGTATTTT.

The rearrangement joins TRBV6-6 to TRBJ1-2; D gene uncertain. This CDR3 contains 14 residues. The germline CDR1 and CDR2 sequences are MNHNY and SVGAGI (reference sequence). V dropped 2 bases and J dropped 3 bases, with 10 bases sitting between them. CDR3 sequence: CASSYPESDYGYTF. CDR3 DNA: TGTGCCAGCAGTTACCCAGAGTCGGACTATGGCTACACCTTC.

The chain recombines TRBV28 with TRBJ1-2; D not resolved. The CDR3 is made up of 17 amino acids. The V end was cut by 3 bases, the J end by 2 bases, with 19 bases between. The germline CDR1 and CDR2 sequences are MDHEN and SYDVKM. CDR3: CASSFPSRPEPNYGYTF. In nucleotides, the CDR3 is TGTGCCAGCAGTTTCCCGAGTCGTCCCGAGCCGAACTATGGCTACACCTTC.

J is TRBJ2-7 and V is TRBV2; 7 nucleotides line up with TRBD1. Per germline, CDR1 SNHLY and CDR2 FYNNEI. There are 13 residues in the CDR3. V was clipped by 7 bases and J by 6 bases; unmatched bases: 9. CDR3 sequence (DNA): TGTGCCAGCACAAACAGGGGTCTATCCGAGCAGTACTTC. Its translation: CASTNRGLSEQYF.

This chain links TRBV5-1 with TRBJ1-5; D unclear. V was pared by 0 bases and J by 0 bases, with 7 bases between. The germline V gene has CDR1 SGHRS and CDR2 YFSETQ. The CDR3 is 15 residues long. This chain's CDR3 is CASSLGIDSNQPQHF. The CDR3 DNA reads as TGCGCCAGCAGCTTGGGGATAGATAGCAATCAGCCCCAGCATTTT.

V and J are TRBV6-1 and TRBJ1-5; D is uncertain. The CDR3 runs to 19 residues. Germline V lookup: CDR1 MNHNS, CDR2 SASEGT. V lost 2 bases and J 7 bases, leaving 27 bases between the germline ends. CDR3 sequence: CASSERQLRRAPTAQPQHF. The CDR3, as DNA: TGTGCCAGCAGTGAAAGGCAGCTACGGAGAGCACCAACGGCGCAGCCCCAGCATTTT.

This clone was recorded once. The V gene is TRBV19, the J gene TRBJ2-5, with TRBD2 matching 7 bases. V shed 5 bases and J 3 bases; nucleotides not matched to a gene: 15. The CDR3 has 17 residues. Looked up from germline, CDR1 is LNHDA and CDR2 is SQIVND (reference sequence). CDR3 bases: TGTGCCAGTAGTCCATCAGAGGGAGGTGGACTAGAAGAGACCCAGTACTTC. Its protein product is CASSPSEGGGLEETQYF.

This clone showed up just once. The chain employs TRBV5-1 and TRBJ1-2, with a weak D call TRBD1 (6 bases). CDR3 length equals 16 residues. Germline CDR1 SGHRS, CDR2 YFSETQ. V was trimmed by 5 bases and J by 3 bases, leaving 20 bases between them. In nucleotides, the CDR3 is TGCGCCAGCAGGAGAGGAGGGTCAGGGGAGGACTATGGCTACACCTTC. Its translation is CASRRGGSGEDYGYTF.

This chain joins TRBV27 and TRBJ1-1, with D perhaps TRBD1 (5 bases). The CDR3 is 14 amino acids. V lost 8 bases to trimming and J lost 2 bases, with 15 bases between them. Per the germline V gene, CDR1 is MNHEY and CDR2 is SMNVEV (reference sequence). CDR3 sequence: CASGPIGTNTEAFF. The CDR3 bases are TGTGCCAGCGGACCCATCGGGACTAACACTGAAGCTTTCTTT.

The V call is TRBV6-1, the J call TRBJ1-4; no clear D gene. The CDR3 runs to 14 residues. Germline CDR1 reads MNHNS; CDR2 reads SASEGT. V was trimmed by 4 bases and J by 8 bases, leaving 14 bases between them. The CDR3 DNA follows: TGTGCCAGCAGTGTGCTGGAGGGCTGGGAAAAACTGTTTTTT. Translated: CASSVLEGWEKLFF.